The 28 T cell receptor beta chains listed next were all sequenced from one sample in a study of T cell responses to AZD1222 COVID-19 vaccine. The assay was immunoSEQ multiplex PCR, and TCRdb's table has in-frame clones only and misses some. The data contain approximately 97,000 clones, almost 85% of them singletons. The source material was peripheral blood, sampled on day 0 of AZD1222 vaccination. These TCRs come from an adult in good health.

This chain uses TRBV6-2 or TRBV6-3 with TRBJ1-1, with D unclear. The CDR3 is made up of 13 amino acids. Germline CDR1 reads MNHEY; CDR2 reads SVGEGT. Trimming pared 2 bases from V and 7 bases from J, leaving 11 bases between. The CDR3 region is CASSYGREREAFF. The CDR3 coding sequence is TGTGCCAGCAGTTACGGACGCGAACGTGAAGCTTTCTTT.

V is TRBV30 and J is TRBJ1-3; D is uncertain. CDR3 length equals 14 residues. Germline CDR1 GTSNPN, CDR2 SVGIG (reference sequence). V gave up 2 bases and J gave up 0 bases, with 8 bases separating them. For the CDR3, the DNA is TGTGCCTGGAGTAGTCTGACCTCTGGAAACACCATATATTTT. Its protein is CAWSSLTSGNTIYF.

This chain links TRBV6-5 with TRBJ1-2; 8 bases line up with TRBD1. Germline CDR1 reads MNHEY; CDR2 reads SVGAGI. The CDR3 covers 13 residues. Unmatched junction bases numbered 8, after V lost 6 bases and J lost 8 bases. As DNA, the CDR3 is TGTGCCAGCAGGACGACAGGGGCGGGAGGCTACACCTTC. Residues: CASRTTGAGGYTF.

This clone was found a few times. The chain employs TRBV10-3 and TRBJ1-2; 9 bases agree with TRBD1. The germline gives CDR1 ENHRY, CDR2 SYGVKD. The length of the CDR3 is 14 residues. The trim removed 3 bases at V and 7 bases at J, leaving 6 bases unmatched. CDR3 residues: CAISDVTGGSGYTF. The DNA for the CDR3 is TGTGCCATCAGTGACGTGACAGGGGGTAGTGGCTACACCTTC.

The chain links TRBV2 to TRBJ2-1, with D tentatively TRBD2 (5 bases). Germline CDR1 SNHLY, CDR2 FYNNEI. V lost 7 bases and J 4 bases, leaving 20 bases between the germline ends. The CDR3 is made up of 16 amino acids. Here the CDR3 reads CASTYSASSGYNEQFF. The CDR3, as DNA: TGTGCCAGCACATATAGCGCGTCGTCGGGGTACAATGAGCAGTTCTTC.

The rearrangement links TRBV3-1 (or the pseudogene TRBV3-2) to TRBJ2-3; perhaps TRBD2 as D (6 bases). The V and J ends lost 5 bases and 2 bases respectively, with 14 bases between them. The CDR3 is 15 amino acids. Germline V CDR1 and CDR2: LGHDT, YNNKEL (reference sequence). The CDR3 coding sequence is TGTGCCAGCAGCTCCGGGACTTATCCCACAGATACGCAGTATTTT. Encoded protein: CASSSGTYPTDTQYF.

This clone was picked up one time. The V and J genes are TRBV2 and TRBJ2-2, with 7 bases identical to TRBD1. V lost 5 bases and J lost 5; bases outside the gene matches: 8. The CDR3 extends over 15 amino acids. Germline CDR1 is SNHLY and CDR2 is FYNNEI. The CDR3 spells CASSPDRQKTGELFF. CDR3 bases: TGTGCCAGCAGTCCGGACAGGCAGAAAACCGGGGAGCTGTTTTTT.

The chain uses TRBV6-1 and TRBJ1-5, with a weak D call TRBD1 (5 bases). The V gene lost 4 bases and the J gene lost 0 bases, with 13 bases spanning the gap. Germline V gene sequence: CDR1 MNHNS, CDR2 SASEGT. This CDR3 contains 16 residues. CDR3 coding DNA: TGTGCCAGCAGTGCGCAGGGACTTTATAGCAATCAGCCCCAGCATTTT. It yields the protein CASSAQGLYSNQPQHF.

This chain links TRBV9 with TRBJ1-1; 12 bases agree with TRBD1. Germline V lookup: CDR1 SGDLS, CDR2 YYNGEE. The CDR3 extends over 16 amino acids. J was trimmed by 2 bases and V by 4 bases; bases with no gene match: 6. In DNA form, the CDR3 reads TGTGCCAGCAGCACAGGCGGGACAGGGGGCAACACTGAAGCTTTCTTT. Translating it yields CASSTGGTGGNTEAFF.

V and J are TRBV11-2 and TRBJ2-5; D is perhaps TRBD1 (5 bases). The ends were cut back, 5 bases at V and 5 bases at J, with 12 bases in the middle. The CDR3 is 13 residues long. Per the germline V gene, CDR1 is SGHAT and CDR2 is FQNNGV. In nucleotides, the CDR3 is TGTGCCAGCAGCCCCGTTTGGGGCGAGACCCAGTACTTC. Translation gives CASSPVWGETQYF.

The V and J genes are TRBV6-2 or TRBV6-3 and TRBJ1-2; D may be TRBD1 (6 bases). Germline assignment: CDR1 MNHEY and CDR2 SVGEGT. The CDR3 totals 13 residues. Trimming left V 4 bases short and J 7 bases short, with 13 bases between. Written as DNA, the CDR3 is TGTGCCAGCAGTTGGGGGGCGCGAGGTGGCTACACCTTC. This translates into CASSWGARGGYTF.

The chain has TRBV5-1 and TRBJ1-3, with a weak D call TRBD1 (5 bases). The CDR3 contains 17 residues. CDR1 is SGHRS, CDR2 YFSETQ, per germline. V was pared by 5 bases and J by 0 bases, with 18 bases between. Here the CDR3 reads CASRKLQEPNSGNTIYF. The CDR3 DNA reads TGCGCCAGCAGAAAACTACAGGAGCCGAACTCTGGAAACACCATATATTTT. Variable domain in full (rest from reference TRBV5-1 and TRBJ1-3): KAGVTQTPRYLIKTRGQQVTLSCSPISGHRSVSWYQQTPGQGLQFLFEYFSETQRNKGNFPGRFSGRQFSNSRSEMNVSTLELGDSALYLCASRKLQEPNSGNTIYFGEGSWLTVV.

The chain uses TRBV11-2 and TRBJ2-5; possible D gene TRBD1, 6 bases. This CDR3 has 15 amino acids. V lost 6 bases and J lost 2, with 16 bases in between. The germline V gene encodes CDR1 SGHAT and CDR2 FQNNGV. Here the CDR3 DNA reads TGTGCCAGCAGACTAGGACAGCTCCAGCAAGAGACCCAGTACTTC. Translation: CASRLGQLQQETQYF.

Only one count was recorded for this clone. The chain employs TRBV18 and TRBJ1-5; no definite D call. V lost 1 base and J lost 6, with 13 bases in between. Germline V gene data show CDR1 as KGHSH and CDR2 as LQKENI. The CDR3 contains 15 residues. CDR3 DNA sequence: TGTGCCAGCTCACCACTATCTGGACCCCTTCAGCCCCAGCATTTT. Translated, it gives CASSPLSGPLQPQHF.

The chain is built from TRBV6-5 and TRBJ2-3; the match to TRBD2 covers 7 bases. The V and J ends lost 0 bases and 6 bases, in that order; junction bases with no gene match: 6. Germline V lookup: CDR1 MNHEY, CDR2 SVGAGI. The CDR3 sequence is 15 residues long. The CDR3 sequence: CASSYSGGRVDTQYF. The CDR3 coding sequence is TGTGCCAGCAGTTACTCGGGCGGGAGAGTGGATACGCAGTATTTT.

CDR3 in amino acids: CASSFWQGNYGYTF. The CDR3 coding sequence is TGTGCCAGCAGCTTTTGGCAGGGAAACTATGGCTACACCTTC. The chain joins TRBV5-6 to TRBJ1-2; the D gene is possibly TRBD1 (5 bases). This CDR3 region has 14 residues. The V and J ends lost 2 bases and 2 bases respectively, with 10 bases between them. Germline V lookup: CDR1 SGHDT, CDR2 YYEEEE.

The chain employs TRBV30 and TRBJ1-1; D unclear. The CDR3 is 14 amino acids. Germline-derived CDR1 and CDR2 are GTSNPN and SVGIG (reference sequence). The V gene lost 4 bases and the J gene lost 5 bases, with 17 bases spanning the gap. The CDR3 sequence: CAWTPSPVGTEAFF. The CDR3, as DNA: TGTGCCTGGACCCCGAGCCCAGTAGGGACTGAAGCTTTCTTT.

The CDR3 DNA is TGTGCCAGCACCGCCAACGCCGCGACTGAAGCTTTCTTT. Residues: CASTANAATEAFF. This sequence joins TRBV28 and TRBJ1-1; D gene ambiguous. Germline lookup yields CDR1 MDHEN and CDR2 SYDVKM. The CDR3 runs 13 residues. V lost 7 bases and J 5 bases, leaving 14 bases between the germline ends.

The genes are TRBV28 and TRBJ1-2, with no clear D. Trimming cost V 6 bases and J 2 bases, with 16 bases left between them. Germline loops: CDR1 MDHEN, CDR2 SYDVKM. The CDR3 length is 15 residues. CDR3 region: CASSPASGENYGYTF. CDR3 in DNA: TGTGCCAGCAGCCCCGCCTCAGGCGAAAACTATGGCTACACCTTC.

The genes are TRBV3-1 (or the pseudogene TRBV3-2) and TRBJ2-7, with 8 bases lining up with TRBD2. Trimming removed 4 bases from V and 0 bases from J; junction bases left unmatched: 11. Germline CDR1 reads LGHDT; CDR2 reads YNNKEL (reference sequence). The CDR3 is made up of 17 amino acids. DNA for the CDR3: TGTGCCAGCAGCCCCCACCGGGGGGGAGCACTCTCCTACGAGCAGTACTTC. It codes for CASSPHRGGALSYEQYF.

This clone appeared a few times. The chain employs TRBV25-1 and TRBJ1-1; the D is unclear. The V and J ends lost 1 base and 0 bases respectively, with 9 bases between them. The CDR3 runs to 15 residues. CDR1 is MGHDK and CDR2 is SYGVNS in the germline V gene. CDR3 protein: CASSEFVSLNTEAFF. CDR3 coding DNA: TGTGCCAGCAGTGAATTCGTCAGCCTGAACACTGAAGCTTTCTTT.

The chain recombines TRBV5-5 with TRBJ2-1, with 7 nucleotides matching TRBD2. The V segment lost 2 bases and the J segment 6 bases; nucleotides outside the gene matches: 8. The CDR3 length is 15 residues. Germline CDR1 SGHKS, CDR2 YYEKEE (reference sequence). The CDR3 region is CASSFGTNQGNEQFF. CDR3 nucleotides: TGTGCCAGCAGCTTCGGGACTAATCAAGGCAATGAGCAGTTCTTC.

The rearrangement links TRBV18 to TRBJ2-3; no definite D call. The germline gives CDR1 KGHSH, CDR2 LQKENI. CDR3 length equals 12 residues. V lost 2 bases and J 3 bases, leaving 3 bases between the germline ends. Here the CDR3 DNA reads TGTGCCAGCTCACCAGAAACAGATACGCAGTATTTT. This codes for CASSPETDTQYF.

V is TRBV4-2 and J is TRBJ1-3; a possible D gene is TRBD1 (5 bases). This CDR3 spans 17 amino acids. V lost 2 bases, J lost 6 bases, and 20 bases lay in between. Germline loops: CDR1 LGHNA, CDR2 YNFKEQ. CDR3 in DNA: TGTGCCAGCAGCCAACAAGTGGGGGGAGACAGACCAAACACCATATATTTT. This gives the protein CASSQQVGGDRPNTIYF.

CDR3 nucleotides: TGTGCCAGTAGTTATATCGGTTCCTATAATTCACCCCTCCACTTT. Amino acids: CASSYIGSYNSPLHF. The gene calls are TRBV19 and TRBJ1-6; no clear D gene. The CDR3 extends over 15 amino acids. Germline-derived CDR1 and CDR2 are LNHDA and SQIVND (reference sequence). Trimming took off 5 bases at V and 1 base at J, with 9 bases between the two ends.

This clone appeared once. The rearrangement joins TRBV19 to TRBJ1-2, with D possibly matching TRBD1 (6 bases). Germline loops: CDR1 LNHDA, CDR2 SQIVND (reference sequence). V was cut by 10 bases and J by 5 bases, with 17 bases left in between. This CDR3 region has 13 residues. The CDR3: CATFRTDSYGYTF. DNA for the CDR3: TGTGCCACCTTTAGGACAGATAGTTATGGCTACACCTTC.

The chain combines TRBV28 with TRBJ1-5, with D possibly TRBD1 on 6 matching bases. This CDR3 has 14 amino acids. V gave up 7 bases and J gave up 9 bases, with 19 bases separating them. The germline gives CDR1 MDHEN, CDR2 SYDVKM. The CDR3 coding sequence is TGTGCCAGCACCCCCAGCAGGGGCAGAGGGCCCCAGCATTTT. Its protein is CASTPSRGRGPQHF. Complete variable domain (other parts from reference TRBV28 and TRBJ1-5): DVKVTQSSRYLVKRTGEKVFLECVQDMDHENMFWYRQDPGLGLRLIYFSYDVKMKEKGDIPEGYSVSREKKERFSLILESASTNQTSMYLCASTPSRGRGPQHFGDGTRLSIL.

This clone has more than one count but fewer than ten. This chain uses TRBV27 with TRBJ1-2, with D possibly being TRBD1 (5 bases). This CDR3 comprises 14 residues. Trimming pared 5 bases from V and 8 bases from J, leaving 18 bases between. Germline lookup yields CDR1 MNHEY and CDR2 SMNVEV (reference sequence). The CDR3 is CASSPGTVWSGYTF. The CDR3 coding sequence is TGTGCCAGCAGTCCGGGGACCGTGTGGAGCGGCTACACCTTC.